This T cell receptor (beta chain) was profiled in a study of T cells in localized non-small cell lung cancer (dated by TCRdb to the early 2020s). For the wider study: Comparing tumors with uninvolved tumor-adjacent lungs, the study looked at the T cell repertoires of 200 to 250 patients with early-stage NSCLC. The cohort comprised 200 to 300 treatment-naïve NSCLC patients with resected, localized lung tumors. NSCLC patients had a mean age of roughly 66 years, and 129 were male and 85 to 110 female. General conclusions and limits of the study: Because multi-region tumor sequencing was not done, intratumor heterogeneity could not be ruled out. Because the study design was exploratory, TCR variables were selected using unadjusted p-values without false-discovery rate correction. A median of roughly 50 of the top 100 tumor clones turned up in the paired uninvolved adjacent lung, and fewer than 35 of those clones also ranked among the top 100 of that same adjacent lung. Higher blood T cell density associated with longer overall survival, while higher adjacent-lung clonality associated with shorter survival. Uninvolved tumor-adjacent lung showed the highest T cell clonality, higher than tumor, which suggests more focused antigenic responses in the uninvolved tumor-adjacent lung.

The immunoSEQ Assay was used to sequence TCR beta CDR3 regions from DNA. Regarding the original processing steps: T cell density was computed as TCR beta template counts normalized to usable DNA estimated by amplifying housekeeping genes. Using the preseqR package, richness was estimated by extrapolating to 120,000 templates for tissue samples and 400,000 templates for PBMC samples. Clonality was defined by subtracting Pielou's evenness from one. Differential abundance testing on productive amino-acid clonotypes, with a minimum total count of 5 and an alpha of 0.1, was used to identify tissue-enriched TCRs. The Jaccard Index and the Morisita Overlap Index were used to quantify repertoire overlap between compartments. TCR beta CDR3s were clustered by GLIPH together with public tetramer-defined viral CDR3s, and at least three viral sequences plus V-gene enrichment were required for viral motifs. Imported from immuneACCESS, the table was reduced by TCRdb to in-frame sequences with V and J called. These copies leave out some clones; in studies compared against another copy, an unresolved V gene accounts for under half, and the cause of the remainder is not known. Clonal size and the V and J genes are those of that table, whereas D and trimming came from the DNA. The sample table records about 24,000 clones; roughly nine tenths of these occur just once. Jointly, the top ten make up 6% to 7.5% of the sample.

Note on this clone: No antigen is known for it. The record has no base qualities; no much larger clone is one base away.

The CDR1 and CDR2 encoded by the germline V gene (reference sequence) are SGHAT and FQDESV. Trimming accounts for 1 base at V and 8 bases at J, while the number of junction bases matched to no gene is 7. The CDR3 starts with the cysteine, ends with the phenylalanine, and has 16 residues. Solely the CDR3 DNA is kept, with 48 bases framed from the first base. At diagnosis, tumor, uninvolved tumor-adjacent lung and peripheral blood were collected and then preserved as a mix of FFPE and fresh-frozen material. For TCR repertoire profiling, the blood samples were analyzed as peripheral blood mononuclear cells.

This clonotype originated in a woman aged 35 to 69 with stage I lung adenocarcinoma. The sequencing used peripheral blood, collected before any cancer treatment. In this chain, TRBV11-1 is recombined with TRBJ2-1, with 11 junctional bases fitting TRBD2. The DNA sequence is as follows: TGTGCCAGCAGCTTAGGTACTAGCGGGAGAGGAGATGAGCAGTTCTTC. Protein translation: CASSLGTSGRGDEQFF.